The present entry profiles one T cell receptor (beta chain) with its context. Antigen: not known. The CDR3 is made up of 16 amino acids. Germline lookup yields CDR1 MNHEY and CDR2 SVGAGI. Trimming stripped 2 bases from V and 0 bases from J, with 14 bases between. The data originate from a study of OX40 agonist ivuxolimab in advanced cancers. Broader study findings: Low normalized T-cell clonal expansion was also seen in some nonresponders. Expanded peripheral T-cell antigen specificity went undetermined.

Using immunoSEQ multiplex PCR, the repertoire was profiled, and TCRdb retains in-frame clones only, with some absent. Here the sample spans 30,000 to 35,000 clones, roughly 89% being singletons. The clonotype was recovered from an adult with an advanced solid tumor such as melanoma, head and neck, liver or kidney cancer. The sequencing used CD4+ or CD8+ T cells sorted from blood, collected in a trial of the OX40 agonist ivuxolimab. The rearrangement joins TRBV6-5 to TRBJ2-7, with TRBD2 as a possible D gene (5 bases). The DNA of the CDR3 is TGTGCCAGCAGTTACAGCCCCCCGGGGAGCTCCTACGAGCAGTACTTC. Protein sequence: CASSYSPPGSSYEQYF.